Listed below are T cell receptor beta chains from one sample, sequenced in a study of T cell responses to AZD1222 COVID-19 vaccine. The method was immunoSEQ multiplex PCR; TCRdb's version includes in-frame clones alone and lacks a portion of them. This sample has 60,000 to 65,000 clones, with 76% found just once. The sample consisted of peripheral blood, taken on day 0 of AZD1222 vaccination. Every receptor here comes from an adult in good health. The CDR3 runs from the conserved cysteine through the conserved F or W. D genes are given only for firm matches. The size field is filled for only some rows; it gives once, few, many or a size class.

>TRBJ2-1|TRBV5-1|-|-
CASSLDSRRSYNEQFF
TGCGCCAGCAGCTTGGACTCCCGTAGGAGCTACAATGAGCAGTTCTTC
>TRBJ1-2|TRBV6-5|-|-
CASTPGARSYGYTF
TGTGCTAGCACCCCCGGGGCAAGAAGCTATGGCTACACCTTC
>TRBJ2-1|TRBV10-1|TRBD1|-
CASSEGTEYSEQFF
TGCGCCAGCAGTGAGGGGACAGAGTATAGCGAGCAGTTCTTC
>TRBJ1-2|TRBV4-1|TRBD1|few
CASSQAGGRYGYTF
TGCGCCAGCAGCCAGGCAGGGGGCCGCTATGGCTACACCTTC
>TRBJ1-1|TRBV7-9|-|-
CASSLGYTEAFF
TGTGCCAGCAGCTTAGGATACACTGAAGCTTTCTTT
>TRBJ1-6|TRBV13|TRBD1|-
CASSRSGQGSYNSPLHF
TGTGCCAGCAGCCGCTCCGGACAGGGGAGCTATAATTCACCCCTCCACTTT
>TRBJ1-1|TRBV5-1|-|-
CASSLVPRAARMNTEAFF
TGCGCCAGCAGCTTGGTTCCCCGGGCAGCCCGCATGAACACTGAAGCTTTCTTT
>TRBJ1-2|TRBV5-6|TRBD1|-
CASSLPGGEGYGYTF
TGTGCCAGCAGCTTGCCAGGGGGCGAAGGCTATGGCTACACCTTC
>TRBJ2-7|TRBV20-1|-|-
CSAALQEQYF
TGCAGTGCCGCCCTACAGGAGCAGTACTTC
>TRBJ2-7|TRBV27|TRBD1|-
CASSLGTGYEQYF
TGTGCCAGCAGTTTGGGGACAGGCTACGAGCAGTACTTC
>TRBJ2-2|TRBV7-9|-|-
CASGGPGAAGGAGELFF
TGTGCCAGCGGGGGCCCCGGGGCTGCAGGGGGGGCCGGGGAGCTGTTTTTT
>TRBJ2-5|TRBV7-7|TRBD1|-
CASSLDRDETQYF
TGTGCCAGCAGCCTGGACAGGGACGAGACCCAGTACTTC
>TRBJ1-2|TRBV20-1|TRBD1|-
CSASEQGAYGYTF
TGCAGTGCTAGTGAACAGGGGGCCTATGGCTACACCTTC
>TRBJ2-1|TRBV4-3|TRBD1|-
CASSQVYRGTDEQFF
TGCGCCAGCAGCCAAGTTTACAGGGGGACGGATGAGCAGTTCTTC
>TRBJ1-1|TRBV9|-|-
CASSVGQANTEAFF
TGTGCCAGCAGCGTAGGACAGGCGAACACTGAAGCTTTCTTT
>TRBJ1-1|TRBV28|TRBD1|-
CASSSGGDTEAFF
TGTGCCAGCAGTTCAGGGGGAGACACTGAAGCTTTCTTT
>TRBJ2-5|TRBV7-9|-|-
CASSLVLTTQETQYF
TGTGCCAGCAGCTTAGTATTGACTACCCAAGAGACCCAGTACTTC
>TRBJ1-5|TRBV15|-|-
CATSRETQSNQPQHF
TGTGCCACCAGCAGAGAGACTCAGAGCAATCAGCCCCAGCATTTT
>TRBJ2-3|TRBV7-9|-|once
CASSLMGDTQYF
TGTGCCAGCAGCTTAATGGGAGATACGCAGTATTTT
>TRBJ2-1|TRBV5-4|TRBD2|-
CASSFNLAGSNEQFF
TGTGCCAGCAGCTTTAATCTAGCGGGTTCCAATGAGCAATTCTTC
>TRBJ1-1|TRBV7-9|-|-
CASSVTEGSTEAFF
TGTGCCAGCAGCGTAACCGAAGGTAGCACTGAAGCTTTCTTT
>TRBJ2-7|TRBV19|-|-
CASSIIPEGEQYF
TGTGCCAGTAGTATCATCCCAGAGGGCGAGCAGTACTTC